This T cell receptor beta chain was documented in a study of T cell responses to AZD1222 COVID-19 vaccine. Study-wide points: Only a handful of individuals given AZD1222 were seropositive at baseline. Reportedly, nearly half of unique spike TCRs recognized epitopes outside B.1.351/B.1.1.7 mutations.

The repertoire was sequenced with immunoSEQ multiplex PCR; TCRdb's copy has only in-frame clones and lacks some. Here the sample spans around 140,000 clones, 75% to 95% being singletons. A note on this clone: Antigen unknown.

Trimming took 10 bases from V and 4 from J; bases not matched to a gene: 9. The germline gives CDR1 MNHEY, CDR2 SMNVEV (reference sequence). The CDR3 has 13 amino acids. The TCR sequence derives from an adult in good health. The sequences come from peripheral blood, collected on day 0 of AZD1222 vaccination. This sequence joins TRBV27 and TRBJ1-2; 7 bases are shared with TRBD1. As DNA, the CDR3 is TGTGCCACCCTGGGAGGGGGCAGCTATGGCTACACCTTC. Residues: CATLGGGSYGYTF.